Listed below are T cell receptor beta chains from one sample, sequenced in a study of T-cell memory formation after mild COVID-19. TCRdb reprocessed the 5' RACE reads via MiXCR and lists one record per CDR3 protein. The repertoire has around 530,000 distinct CDR3 sequences, about 22% of them found once; the top ten carry 7.5% to 9.5%. The specimen sequenced was PBMCs or a T cell subset sorted from them (not recorded which). These receptor sequences come from an adult woman who had mild COVID-19 (a few samples of this study predate the infection). Cell type and time point are not known. Each CDR3 is given with its conserved first and last residue. The order of the fields is clone size, V gene, D gene, J gene, CDR3 protein, CDR3 DNA. A D gene is named only where the DNA matches it firmly. Expanded clones are given a class, and other clones once, few, many or no size at all.

>.|TRBV6-1|.|TRBJ1-2
CALSRVGQTTYGYTF
TGTGCCTTGTCCAGGGTCGGTCAAACTACTTATGGCTACACCTTC
>many|TRBV5-5|.|TRBJ2-3
CASSLVGGDTQYF
TGTGCCAGCAGCTTGGTAGGAGGAGATACGCAGTATTTT
>.|TRBV5-1|.|TRBJ2-1
CASSSIQGYEQFF
TGCGCCAGCAGCTCCATTCAGGGGTATGAGCAGTTCTTC
>few|TRBV20-1|TRBD1|TRBJ1-5
CSVGGTGGQPQHF
TGCAGTGTTGGGGGGACAGGGGGTCAGCCCCAGCATTTT
>few|TRBV28|.|TRBJ1-5
CASSFYGGQEPQHF
TGTGCCAGCAGTTTTTACGGGGGCCAGGAGCCCCAGCATTTT
>few|TRBV2|.|TRBJ1-1
CAGDLDRNTEAFF
TGTGCCGGCGATCTAGACAGAAACACTGAAGCTTTCTTT
>.|TRBV5-1|.|TRBJ2-7
CASSEQLGYEQYF
TGCGCCAGCAGCGAACAGCTCGGGTACGAGCAGTACTTC
>few|TRBV7-2|.|TRBJ1-4
CASSSGWGSEKLFF
TGTGCCAGCAGTTCCGGATGGGGCAGTGAAAAACTGTTTTTT
>many|TRBV15|.|TRBJ2-1
CATSLPVSGANEQFF
TGTGCCACCAGCCTCCCGGTATCGGGGGCCAATGAGCAGTTCTTC
>few|TRBV5-1|.|TRBJ1-2
CASSLGGLGDYGYTF
TGCGCCAGCAGCTTGGGAGGACTGGGGGACTATGGCTACACCTTC
>few|TRBV12-3/TRBV12-4|.|TRBJ1-5
CASSPNWGGNQPQHF
TGTGCCAGCAGTCCGAACTGGGGAGGCAATCAGCCCCAGCATTTT
>.|TRBV5-4|TRBD2|TRBJ2-7
CASSLPGLLSYEQYF
TGTGCCAGCAGCCTCCCGGGACTACTTTCCTACGAGCAGTACTTC
>.|TRBV2|.|TRBJ1-1
CASRAGFTEAFF
TGTGCCAGCAGAGCAGGGTTCACTGAAGCTTTCTTT
>.|TRBV11-2|TRBD1|TRBJ2-7
CASSGEDRGYEQYF
TGTGCCAGCAGCGGAGAGGACAGGGGCTACGAGCAGTACTTC
>.|TRBV12-5|.|TRBJ1-6
CASGLKGSPLHF
TGTGCTAGTGGTTTGAAGGGTTCACCCCTCCACTTT
>.|TRBV6-5|TRBD1|TRBJ2-7
CASRTGGPTYEQYF
TGTGCCAGCAGGACAGGGGGGCCTACCTACGAGCAGTACTTC
>few|TRBV10-3|TRBD1|TRBJ1-1
CAISLGGTGEAFF
TGTGCCATCAGTCTTGGGGGGACAGGGGAAGCTTTCTTT
>.|TRBV11-2|.|TRBJ2-5
CASSLGLRGETQYF
TGTGCCAGCAGCTTAGGATTGAGGGGGGAGACCCAGTACTTC
>.|TRBV5-1|.|TRBJ1-4
CASSPGLDRNEKLFF
TGCGCCAGCAGCCCAGGTCTAGACCGTAATGAAAAACTGTTTTTT
>many|TRBV5-1|TRBD2|TRBJ2-7
CASRKTGTSGRGGSYEQYF
TGCGCCAGCAGGAAAACCGGGACTAGCGGGAGAGGGGGCTCCTACGAGCAGTACTTC
>.|TRBV5-5|TRBD1|TRBJ2-7
CASRGAGQGAYEQYF
TGTGCCAGCAGAGGAGCGGGACAGGGGGCCTACGAGCAGTACTTC
>.|TRBV10-3|TRBD2|TRBJ2-3
CAIGEGPADTQYF
TGTGCCATCGGGGAGGGGCCCGCAGATACGCAGTATTTT
>few|TRBV19|TRBD1|TRBJ2-7
CASTVGTGDYEQYF
TGTGCCAGTACCGTGGGGACAGGGGACTACGAGCAGTACTTC
>few|TRBV4-2|.|TRBJ1-1
CASSQVVRGGWRGNTEAFF
TGTGCCAGCAGCCAAGTTGTTCGAGGGGGTTGGAGAGGGAACACTGAAGCTTTCTTT
>few|TRBV21-1|.|TRBJ2-7
CASSTSLAGSDEQYF
TGTGCCAGCAGCACCAGTCTAGCGGGATCTGACGAGCAGTACTTC
>.|TRBV18|.|TRBJ2-5
CASSPLTTGQETQYF
TGTGCCAGCTCACCATTAACAACAGGCCAAGAGACCCAGTACTTC
>few|TRBV7-2|.|TRBJ2-3
CASSEVQTDTQYF
TGTGCCAGCAGCGAAGTCCAGACAGATACGCAGTATTTT
>few|TRBV29-1|.|TRBJ2-7
CSVEDRTLTYEQYF
TGCAGCGTTGAAGATCGAACATTAACCTACGAGCAGTACTTC
>.|TRBV27|.|TRBJ2-7
CASGYLVRLSSYEQYF
TGTGCCAGCGGATACTTGGTGCGACTTAGCTCCTACGAGCAGTACTTC
>.|TRBV27|.|TRBJ2-2
CARIQGLGNTGELFF
TGTGCCAGGATCCAGGGGTTAGGAAACACCGGGGAGCTGTTTTTT
>few|TRBV2|.|TRBJ1-1
CASSEMDTEAFF
TGTGCCAGCAGTGAGATGGACACTGAAGCTTTCTTT
>.|TRBV7-9|.|TRBJ1-2
CASSLGSSLYGYTF
TGTGCCAGCAGCTTAGGATCGAGCCTTTATGGCTACACCTTC
>few|TRBV4-2|.|TRBJ2-4
CASTRGGTENIQYF
TGTGCCAGCACCAGGGGGGGCACTGAAAACATTCAGTACTTC
>.|TRBV7-2|.|TRBJ2-7
CASSSLGPDHGVQYF
TGTGCCAGCAGCTCCCTGGGACCTGACCATGGGGTGCAGTACTTC
>many|TRBV20-1|TRBD1|TRBJ1-1
CSAKTGGVDTEAFF
TGCAGTGCTAAGACAGGGGGTGTCGACACTGAAGCTTTCTTT
>few|TRBV7-9|.|TRBJ2-5
CASSSTTIVTQYF
TGTGCCAGCAGCTCGACTACCATAGTGACCCAGTACTTC
>.|TRBV2|.|TRBJ1-1
CASTLEVNTEAFF
TGTGCCAGCACCCTAGAAGTGAACACTGAAGCTTTCTTT
>few|TRBV24-1|.|TRBJ2-7
CATSGGGREQYF
TGTGCCACCAGTGGCGGGGGCAGGGAGCAGTACTTC
>few|TRBV24-1|TRBD1|TRBJ2-1
CATSDSMRQGYNEQFF
TGTGCCACCAGTGATTCCATGCGACAGGGCTACAATGAGCAGTTCTTC
>.|TRBV20-1|TRBD2|TRBJ2-1
CSARDLEAGGLEQFF
TGCAGTGCTAGAGATCTGGAAGCGGGAGGTCTTGAGCAGTTCTTC
>few|TRBV12-5|.|TRBJ2-5
CASGLFQETQYF
TGTGCTAGTGGTTTGTTTCAAGAGACCCAGTACTTC
>.|TRBV7-6|TRBD1|TRBJ2-7
CASSLALSSRTGRYYEQYF
TGTGCCAGCAGCTTAGCGCTTTCCTCCCGGACAGGGAGATACTACGAGCAGTACTTC